This T cell receptor (beta chain) was sequenced in a study of post-analysis software for immune sequencing data. The CDR3 consists of 10 residues. Germline lookup yields CDR1 SQVTM and CDR2 ANQGSEA. V gave up 8 bases and J gave up 4 bases, with 9 bases separating them. Findings and caveats of the study: The five TRBV segments detected at higher frequency in patients than in controls included TRBV5-6, TRBV5-1 and TRBV20-1. Compared against controls, patients with multiple sclerosis displayed significantly lower normalized Chao1 diversity.

Built from TCR beta cDNA, the libraries had unique molecular identifiers in them. With 1 to 10 million T cells as the source, a few hundred thousand cDNA molecules resulted. TCRdb re-derived calls from the PCR reads in MiXCR, one entry per CDR3 protein. The sample has almost 700,000 distinct CDR3 sequences; 55% to 60% are singletons. Points on this clonotype: Its specificity is not known.

The clonotype comes from a girl aged 2 to 10 with multiple sclerosis. The rearrangement links TRBV29-1 to TRBJ2-7; D is unresolved. The sample comprised blood. The CDR3 spells CSSIGYEQYF. CDR3 nucleotide sequence: TGCAGCTCTATAGGGTACGAGCAGTACTTC.